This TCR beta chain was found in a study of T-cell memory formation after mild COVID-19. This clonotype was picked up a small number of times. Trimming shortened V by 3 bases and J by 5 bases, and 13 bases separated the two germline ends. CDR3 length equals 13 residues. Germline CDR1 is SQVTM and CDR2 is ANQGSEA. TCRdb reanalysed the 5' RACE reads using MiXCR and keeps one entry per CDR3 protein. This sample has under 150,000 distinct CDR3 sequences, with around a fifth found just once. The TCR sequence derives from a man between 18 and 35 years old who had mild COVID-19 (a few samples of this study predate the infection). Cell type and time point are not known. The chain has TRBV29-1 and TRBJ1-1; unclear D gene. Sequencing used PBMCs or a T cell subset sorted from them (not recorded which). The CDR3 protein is CSVEAGRATEAFF. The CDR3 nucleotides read TGCAGCGTTGAGGCGGGGAGAGCTACTGAAGCTTTCTTT.